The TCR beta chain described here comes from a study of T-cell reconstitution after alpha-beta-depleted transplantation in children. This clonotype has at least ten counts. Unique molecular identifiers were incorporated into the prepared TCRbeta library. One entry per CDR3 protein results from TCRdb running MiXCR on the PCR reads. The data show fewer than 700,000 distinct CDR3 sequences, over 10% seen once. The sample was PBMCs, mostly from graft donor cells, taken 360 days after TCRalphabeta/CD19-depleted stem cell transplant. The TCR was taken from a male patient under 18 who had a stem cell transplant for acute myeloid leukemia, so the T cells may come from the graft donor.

This CDR3 reads CASSFFFRETQYF. The CDR3 nucleotides are TGTGCCAGCAGCTTTTTTTTTAGGGAGACCCAGTACTTC. V usage is TRBV7-3 and J usage is TRBJ2-5; D is unresolved. The CDR3 has 13 residues. The V gene's germline CDR1 is SGHTA and CDR2 FQGTGA. V lost 3 bases and J lost 5, with 10 bases in between.